The rows below give T cell receptor beta chains drawn from one sample of a study of PD-1 blockade in mismatch repair-deficient tumors. Measured with immunoSEQ multiplex PCR; TCRdb has only the in-frame clones, and not every one. The table records 120,000 or so clones, 85% to 90% of them present only once. Sequencing was performed on peripheral blood, taken 44 weeks after starting pembrolizumab. Source of these receptors: an adult with mismatch repair-deficient cancer. CDR3s include the opening cysteine and the closing phenylalanine or tryptophan. D genes are given only for firm matches. Not every row has a clone size; where given, it reads once, few, many or a size class.

TRBJ1-2,TRBV6-5,.,TRBD1,CASSHPLQGDYGYTF,TGTGCCAGCAGTCACCCTCTACAGGGGGACTATGGCTACACCTTC
TRBJ2-1,TRBV5-4,.,TRBD1,CASSLWTGDVNEQFF,TGTGCCAGCAGCTTGTGGACAGGGGACGTCAATGAGCAGTTCTTC
TRBJ1-2,TRBV29-1,.,.,CSVEDRENYGYTF,TGCAGCGTTGAAGATAGGGAAAACTATGGCTACACCTTC
TRBJ1-5,TRBV28,.,.,CASSVTGRVQPQHF,TGTGCCAGCAGTGTTACGGGTCGTGTTCAGCCCCAGCATTTT
TRBJ2-7,TRBV2,.,TRBD2,CASSAAGGDYEQYF,TGTGCCAGCAGTGCCGCGGGGGGGGACTACGAGCAGTACTTC
TRBJ2-3,TRBV27,once,.,CASTEWGGTDTQYF,TGTGCCAGCACCGAATGGGGAGGCACAGATACGCAGTATTTT
TRBJ2-3,TRBV6-4,.,.,CASSDTGEATDTQYF,TGTGCCAGCAGTGATACAGGGGAGGCCACAGATACGCAGTATTTT
TRBJ2-1,TRBV5-1,.,.,CASSWKPGARNNEQFF,TGCGCCAGCAGCTGGAAACCGGGGGCGCGGAACAATGAGCAGTTCTTC
TRBJ2-3,TRBV15,.,.,CATSRDLGTSYAQYF,TGTGCCACCAGCAGAGACCTAGGGACTTCCTACGCGCAGTATTTT
TRBJ2-5,TRBV28,.,.,CASSPGDTELEETQYF,TGTGCCAGCAGTCCGGGTGACACCGAACTCGAAGAGACCCAGTACTTC
TRBJ2-1,TRBV15,.,.,CATSGARAPGYEQFF,TGTGCCACCAGCGGGGCTCGGGCCCCGGGTTATGAGCAGTTCTTC
TRBJ2-7,TRBV6-5,few,TRBD2,CATGLAGPYEQYF,TGTGCCACTGGACTAGCGGGCCCCTACGAGCAGTACTTC
TRBJ2-7,TRBV14,.,.,CASSQDGGGEQYF,TGTGCCAGCAGCCAAGATGGGGGCGGCGAGCAGTACTTC
TRBJ2-2,TRBV29-1,few,.,CSVEDQGRGTGELFF,TGCAGCGTTGAAGATCAGGGGAGAGGCACCGGGGAGCTGTTTTTT
TRBJ2-7,TRBV27,.,TRBD2,CASSFGGGSGYEQYF,TGTGCCAGCAGTTTCGGAGGCGGGAGTGGATACGAGCAGTACTTC
TRBJ2-7,TRBV7-4,.,.,CASSLYLATSSYEQYF,TGTGCCAGCAGCTTATATTTGGCTACAAGCTCCTACGAGCAGTACTTC
TRBJ2-3,TRBV10-3,.,.,CAIRTSTDTQYF,TGTGCCATCAGGACTAGCACAGATACGCAGTATTTT
TRBJ1-4,TRBV6-5,.,TRBD1,CASSRQGARAGKLFF,TGTGCCAGCAGTAGACAGGGGGCTAGGGCTGGAAAACTGTTTTTT
TRBJ2-1,TRBV9,.,TRBD2,CASSVSGRPYNEQFF,TGTGCCAGCAGCGTTAGCGGGAGGCCCTACAATGAGCAGTTCTTC
TRBJ2-1,TRBV4-1,.,TRBD2,CASRVTSGNNEQFF,TGCGCCAGCAGAGTGACTAGCGGAAACAATGAGCAGTTCTTC
TRBJ1-2,TRBV11-3,.,.,CASSLKIGGVPGRANYGYTF,TGTGCCAGCAGCTTAAAGATTGGGGGCGTCCCTGGACGAGCTAACTATGGCTACACCTTC
TRBJ2-7,TRBV11-2,.,TRBD2,CASSLVAGVVKNEQYF,TGTGCCAGCAGTCTAGTGGCGGGAGTTGTAAAAAACGAGCAGTACTTC
TRBJ1-1,TRBV11-3,.,.,CASRIRGSGGGNTEAFF,TGTGCCAGCAGGATCCGGGGATCAGGAGGGGGGAACACTGAAGCTTTCTTT
TRBJ2-1,TRBV30,many,TRBD2,CAWSLAGPNDEQFF,TGTGCCTGGTCACTAGCGGGCCCTAACGATGAGCAGTTCTTC
TRBJ2-2,TRBV29-1,once,TRBD2,CSFTSGRTTGELFF,TGCAGCTTTACGAGCGGGAGGACCACCGGGGAGCTGTTTTTT
TRBJ1-1,TRBV25-1,.,.,CASSDAGSAEAFF,TGTGCCAGCAGTGATGCGGGGTCAGCTGAAGCTTTCTTT
TRBJ1-5,TRBV6-5,.,.,CASSYGPHQPQHF,TGTGCCAGCAGTTACGGCCCCCATCAGCCCCAGCATTTT
TRBJ2-2,TRBV7-2,.,TRBD2,CASSSGLAGGRNGELFF,TGTGCCAGCAGCTCGGGACTAGCGGGAGGGCGTAACGGGGAGCTGTTTTTT
TRBJ2-7,TRBV21-1,.,.,CASSPWTGGRYEQYF,TGTGCCAGCAGCCCCTGGACAGGGGGGCGGTACGAGCAGTACTTC
TRBJ1-5,TRBV28,.,.,CASSFLGRGGQPQHF,TGTGCCAGCAGTTTTCTGGGAAGGGGAGGTCAGCCCCAGCATTTT
TRBJ2-7,TRBV30,.,.,CAWSRPTGPYEQYF,TGTGCCTGGAGTCGACCTACAGGGCCCTACGAGCAGTACTTC
TRBJ2-7,TRBV4-2,few,TRBD2,CASSPSGTRSYEQYF,TGTGCCAGCAGCCCTAGCGGGACCCGCTCCTACGAGCAGTACTTC
TRBJ1-5,TRBV15,.,TRBD1,CATSSRDRGLFGNQPQHF,TGTGCCACCAGCAGCCGGGACAGGGGGCTTTTTGGCAATCAGCCCCAGCATTTT
TRBJ2-1,TRBV7-2,.,TRBD2,CASSSLAGPLQNEQFF,TGTGCCAGCAGCTCGCTAGCGGGGCCGTTACAAAATGAGCAGTTCTTC
TRBJ2-7,TRBV11-3,.,.,CASSPRDGHSYEQYF,TGTGCCAGCAGCCCCCGGGACGGCCACTCCTACGAGCAGTACTTC
TRBJ2-6,TRBV6-5,.,TRBD1,CASSQTGVGANVLTF,TGTGCCAGCAGTCAGACAGGGGTTGGGGCCAACGTCCTGACTTTC
TRBJ2-7,TRBV11-2,.,TRBD1,CASSLAPRGQYSYEQYF,TGTGCCAGCAGCTTAGCCCCCCGGGGACAGTACTCCTACGAGCAGTACTTC
TRBJ2-7,TRBV4-2,few,.,CASSQERGFNSYEQYF,TGTGCCAGCAGCCAAGAAAGGGGGTTTAACTCCTACGAGCAGTACTTC
TRBJ1-2,TRBV6-1,.,.,CASSVGNNYGYTF,TGTGCCAGCAGTGTCGGCAACAACTATGGCTACACCTTC
TRBJ2-2,TRBV7-2,.,.,CASSLWMDTGELFF,TGTGCCAGCAGCTTATGGATGGACACCGGGGAGCTGTTTTTT
TRBJ2-2,TRBV11-2,.,.,CATAPFANTGELFF,TGTGCCACCGCCCCGTTCGCGAACACCGGGGAGCTGTTTTTT
TRBJ2-7,TRBV28,.,TRBD2,CASSLWQGLNEQYF,TGTGCCAGCAGTTTGTGGCAGGGACTAAACGAGCAGTACTTC
TRBJ1-4,TRBV6-5,.,.,CASTEGGANEKLFF,TGTGCCAGCACCGAGGGGGGGGCTAATGAAAAACTGTTTTTT
TRBJ2-7,TRBV27,.,.,CASFGAERPYEQYF,TGTGCCAGCTTCGGAGCGGAGAGACCCTACGAGCAGTACTTC
TRBJ1-3,TRBV5-1,.,.,CASSLAGKGNTIYF,TGCGCCAGCAGCTTGGCAGGGAAAGGGAACACCATATATTTT
TRBJ2-7,TRBV2,.,TRBD1,CASRPITDRPHEQYF,TGTGCCAGCAGACCCATTACGGACAGGCCTCACGAGCAGTACTTC
TRBJ2-3,TRBV29-1,.,TRBD2,CSVGRTSGDGDTQYF,TGCAGCGTTGGCCGGACTAGCGGGGACGGTGATACGCAGTATTTT
TRBJ2-1,TRBV28,once,.,CASSPAGDQDNEQFF,TGTGCCAGCAGCCCCGCCGGAGATCAAGACAATGAGCAGTTCTTC
TRBJ1-5,TRBV19,.,.,CASKPQGYSNQPQHF,TGTGCCAGTAAACCGCAGGGTTATAGCAATCAGCCCCAGCATTTT
TRBJ2-3,TRBV18,.,TRBD1,CASSPRGPDTQYF,TGTGCCAGCTCACCCAGGGGGCCTGATACGCAGTATTTT
TRBJ2-6,TRBV4-2,.,TRBD1,CASSYRTGGLSGGANVLTF,TGTGCCAGCAGCTACAGGACAGGGGGCTTGAGCGGTGGGGCCAACGTCCTGACTTTC
TRBJ2-7,TRBV21-1,.,.,CASHFAGRALLNEQYF,TGTGCCAGCCATTTTGCAGGGAGGGCCCTCTTGAACGAGCAGTACTTC
TRBJ2-1,TRBV13,.,.,CASSLIYNEQFF,TGTGCCAGCAGCTTAATTTACAATGAGCAGTTCTTC
TRBJ2-7,TRBV18,.,.,CASSPILAKTYEQYF,TGTGCCAGCTCACCAATACTAGCTAAGACCTACGAGCAGTACTTC
TRBJ1-2,TRBV4-1,.,TRBD1,CASSQGRGQGKPYGYTF,TGCGCCAGCAGCCAAGGGAGGGGACAGGGTAAGCCCTATGGCTACACCTTC
TRBJ1-5,TRBV5-1,.,TRBD1,CASSLQGGNQPQHF,TGCGCCAGCAGCCTACAGGGGGGAAATCAGCCCCAGCATTTT
TRBJ2-7,TRBV19,few,TRBD2,CASSIGLAGGGYEQYF,TGTGCCAGTAGTATCGGACTAGCGGGAGGAGGCTACGAGCAGTACTTC
TRBJ1-5,TRBV5-1,.,.,CASSLRQGDQPQHF,TGCGCCAGCAGCTTGCGTCAGGGAGATCAGCCCCAGCATTTT
TRBJ2-5,TRBV5-6,.,TRBD1,CASSSGQGDYQETQYF,TGTGCCAGCAGCTCTGGACAGGGTGATTACCAAGAGACCCAGTACTTC